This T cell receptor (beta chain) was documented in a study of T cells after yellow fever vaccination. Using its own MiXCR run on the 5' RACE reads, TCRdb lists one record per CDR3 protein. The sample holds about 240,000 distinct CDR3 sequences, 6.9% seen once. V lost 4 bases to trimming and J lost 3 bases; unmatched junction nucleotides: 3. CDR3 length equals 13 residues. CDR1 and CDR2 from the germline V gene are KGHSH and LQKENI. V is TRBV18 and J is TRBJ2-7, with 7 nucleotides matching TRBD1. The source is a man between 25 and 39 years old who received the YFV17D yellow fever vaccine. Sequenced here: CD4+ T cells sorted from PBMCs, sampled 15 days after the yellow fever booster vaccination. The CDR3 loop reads CASSQGTDYEQYF. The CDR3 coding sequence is TGTGCCAGCTCACAGGGGACAGACTACGAGCAGTACTTC.